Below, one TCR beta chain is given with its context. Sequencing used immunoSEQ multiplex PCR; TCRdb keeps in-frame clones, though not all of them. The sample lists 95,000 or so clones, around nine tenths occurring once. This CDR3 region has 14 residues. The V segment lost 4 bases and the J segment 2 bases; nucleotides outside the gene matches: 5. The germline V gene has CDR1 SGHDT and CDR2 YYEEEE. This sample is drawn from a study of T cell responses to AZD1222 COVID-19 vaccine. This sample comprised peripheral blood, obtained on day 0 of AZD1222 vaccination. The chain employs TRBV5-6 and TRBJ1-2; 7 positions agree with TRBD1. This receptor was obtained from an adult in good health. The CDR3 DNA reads TGTGCCAGCAGCAGCCCACAGGGGAACTATGGCTACACCTTC. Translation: CASSSPQGNYGYTF. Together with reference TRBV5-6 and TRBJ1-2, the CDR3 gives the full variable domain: DAGVTQSPTHLIKTRGQQVTLRCSPKSGHDTVSWYQQALGQGPQFIFQYYEEEERQRGNFPDRFSGHQFPNYSSELNVNALLLGDSALYLCASSSPQGNYGYTFGSGTRLTVV.